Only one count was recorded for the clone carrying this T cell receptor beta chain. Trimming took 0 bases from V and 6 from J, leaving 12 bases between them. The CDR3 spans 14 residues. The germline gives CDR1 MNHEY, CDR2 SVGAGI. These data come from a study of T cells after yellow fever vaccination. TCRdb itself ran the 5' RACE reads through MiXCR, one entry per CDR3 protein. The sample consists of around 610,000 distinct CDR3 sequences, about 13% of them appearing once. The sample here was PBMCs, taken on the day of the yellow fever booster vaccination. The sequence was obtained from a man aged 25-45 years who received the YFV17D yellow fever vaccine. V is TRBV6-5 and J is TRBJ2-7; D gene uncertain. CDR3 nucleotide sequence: TGTGCCAGCAGTTACTCTTATAGCCGGCTCGAGCAGTACTTC. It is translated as CASSYSYSRLEQYF.